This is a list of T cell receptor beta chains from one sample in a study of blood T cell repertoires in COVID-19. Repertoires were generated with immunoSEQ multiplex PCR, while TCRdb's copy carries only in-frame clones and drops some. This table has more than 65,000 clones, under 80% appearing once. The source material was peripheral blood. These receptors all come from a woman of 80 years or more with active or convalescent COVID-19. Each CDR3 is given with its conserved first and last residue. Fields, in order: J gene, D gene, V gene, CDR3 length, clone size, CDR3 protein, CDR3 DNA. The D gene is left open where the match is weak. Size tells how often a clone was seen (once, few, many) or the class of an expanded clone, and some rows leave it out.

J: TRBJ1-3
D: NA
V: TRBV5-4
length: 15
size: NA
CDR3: CASSLAQNPGNTIYF
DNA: TGTGCCAGCAGCTTGGCGCAGAACCCTGGAAACACCATATATTTT

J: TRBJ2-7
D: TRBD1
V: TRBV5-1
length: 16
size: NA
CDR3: CASSLSPGQGVNEQYF
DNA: TGCGCCAGCAGTCTTTCCCCGGGACAGGGGGTTAACGAGCAGTACTTC

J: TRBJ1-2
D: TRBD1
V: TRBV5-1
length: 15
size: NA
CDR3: CASSLGGTGRYGYTF
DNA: TGCGCCAGCAGCTTGGGCGGGACAGGGCGCTATGGCTACACCTTC

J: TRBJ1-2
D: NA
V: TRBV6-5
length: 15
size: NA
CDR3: CASSYTGGIGYGYTF
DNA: TGTGCCAGCAGTTACACGGGGGGGATAGGGTATGGCTACACCTTC

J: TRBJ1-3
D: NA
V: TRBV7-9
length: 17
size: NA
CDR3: CASSRRWGEGAGNTIYF
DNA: TGTGCCAGCAGCCGCCGGTGGGGTGAGGGCGCTGGAAACACCATATATTTT

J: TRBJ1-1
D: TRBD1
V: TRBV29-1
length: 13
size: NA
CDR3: CSGSGQGKAEAFF
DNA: TGCAGCGGTTCGGGACAGGGGAAGGCTGAAGCTTTCTTT

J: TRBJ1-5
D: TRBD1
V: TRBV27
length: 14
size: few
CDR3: CASSRQGSRQPQHF
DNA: TGTGCCAGCAGTAGACAGGGGAGTCGTCAGCCCCAGCATTTT

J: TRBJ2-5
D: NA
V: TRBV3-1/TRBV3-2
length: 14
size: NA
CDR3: CASSQGRTTQTQYF
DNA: TGTGCCAGCAGCCAAGGACGGACTACCCAGACCCAGTACTTC

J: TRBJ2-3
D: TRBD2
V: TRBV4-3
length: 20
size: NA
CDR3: CASSQGGGSGGPWSTDTQYF
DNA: TGCGCCAGCAGCCAAGGTGGAGGTAGCGGGGGCCCGTGGAGCACAGATACGCAGTATTTT

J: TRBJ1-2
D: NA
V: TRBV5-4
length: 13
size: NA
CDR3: CASSLVQTYGYTF
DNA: TGTGCCAGCAGCTTGGTACAGACCTATGGCTACACCTTC

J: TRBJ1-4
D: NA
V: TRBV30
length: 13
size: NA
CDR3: CAWSGRVREKLFF
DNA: TGTGCCTGGAGTGGCAGGGTCCGGGAAAAACTGTTTTTT

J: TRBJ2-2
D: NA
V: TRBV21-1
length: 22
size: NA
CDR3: CASSKPGEGASTTIRNTGELFF
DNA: TGTGCCAGCAGCAAACCGGGGGAGGGCGCTTCCACTACTATCCGGAACACCGGGGAGCTGTTTTTT

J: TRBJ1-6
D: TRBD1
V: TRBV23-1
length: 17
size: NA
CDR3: CASSQSAGGKDNSPLHF
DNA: TGCGCCAGCAGTCAATCGGCAGGGGGCAAAGATAATTCACCCCTCCACTTT

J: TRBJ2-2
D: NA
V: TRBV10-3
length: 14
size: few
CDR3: CAISLQGNGGELFF
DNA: TGTGCCATCAGCTTACAGGGAAATGGCGGGGAGCTGTTTTTT

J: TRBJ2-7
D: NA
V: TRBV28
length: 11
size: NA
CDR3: CAGGSGYEQYF
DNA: TGTGCCGGGGGGTCGGGCTACGAGCAGTACTTC

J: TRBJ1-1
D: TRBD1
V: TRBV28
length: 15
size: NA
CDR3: CASSTRTGAADEAFF
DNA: TGTGCCAGCAGTACCCGGACAGGGGCGGCGGATGAAGCTTTCTTT

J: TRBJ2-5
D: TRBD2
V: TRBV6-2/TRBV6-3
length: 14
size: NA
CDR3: CASSGGGAKETQYF
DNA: TGTGCCAGCAGTGGCGGGGGGGCAAAGGAGACCCAGTACTTC

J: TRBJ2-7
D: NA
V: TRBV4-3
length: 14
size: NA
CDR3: CASSQATGPYEQYF
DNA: TGCGCCAGCAGCCAAGCCACCGGTCCCTACGAGCAGTACTTC

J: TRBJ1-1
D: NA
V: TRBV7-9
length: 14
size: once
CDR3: CASSQGRGTAEAFF
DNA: TGTGCCAGCAGCCAAGGGCGGGGGACGGCTGAAGCTTTCTTT

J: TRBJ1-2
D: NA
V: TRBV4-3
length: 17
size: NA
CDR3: CASSQEGEQGLFYGYTF
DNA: TGCGCCAGCAGCCAAGAAGGAGAACAAGGCCTCTTCTATGGCTACACCTTC

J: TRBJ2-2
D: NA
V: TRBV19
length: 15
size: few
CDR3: CASSTTGLGTGELFF
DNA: TGTGCCAGTAGCACTACAGGGTTGGGCACCGGGGAGCTGTTTTTT

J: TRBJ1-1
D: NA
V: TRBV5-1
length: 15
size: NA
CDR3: CASSLREIRETEAFF
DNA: TGCGCCAGCAGCTTGAGGGAAATCAGGGAAACTGAAGCTTTCTTT

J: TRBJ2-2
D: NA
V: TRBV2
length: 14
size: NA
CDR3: CASSYSSEHGELFF
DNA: TGTGCCAGCAGCTATTCTAGTGAACACGGGGAGCTGTTTTTT

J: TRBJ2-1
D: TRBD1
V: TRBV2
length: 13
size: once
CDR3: CASRRDRGNEQFF
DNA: TGTGCCAGCAGGCGGGACAGGGGTAATGAGCAGTTCTTC

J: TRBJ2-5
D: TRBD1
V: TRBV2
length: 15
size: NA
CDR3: CASTWGTEYQETQYF
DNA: TGTGCCAGCACCTGGGGGACAGAATACCAAGAGACCCAGTACTTC

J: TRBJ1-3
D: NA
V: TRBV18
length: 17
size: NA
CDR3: CASSPLSDRVSGNTIYF
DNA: TGTGCCAGCTCACCGTTAAGTGACAGAGTCTCTGGAAACACCATATATTTT

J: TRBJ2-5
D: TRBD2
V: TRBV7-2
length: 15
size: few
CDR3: CASSLNGGEGETQYF
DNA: TGTGCCAGCAGCTTAAACGGGGGGGAAGGAGAGACCCAGTACTTC

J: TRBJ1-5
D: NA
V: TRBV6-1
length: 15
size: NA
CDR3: CASSRGLGGNQPQHF
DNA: TGTGCCAGCAGCCGAGGCCTAGGGGGAAATCAGCCCCAGCATTTT

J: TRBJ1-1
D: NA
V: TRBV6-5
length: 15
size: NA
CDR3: CASSPEDRGASEAFF
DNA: TGTGCCAGCAGTCCGGAAGACCGGGGTGCCTCTGAAGCTTTCTTT

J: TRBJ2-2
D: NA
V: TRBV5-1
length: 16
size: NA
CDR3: CASSVLGGSNTGELFF
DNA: TGCGCCAGCAGTGTCCTAGGGGGATCGAACACCGGGGAGCTGTTTTTT

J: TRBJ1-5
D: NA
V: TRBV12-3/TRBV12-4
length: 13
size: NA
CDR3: CASRWGPGQPQHF
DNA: TGTGCCAGCAGATGGGGTCCGGGGCAGCCCCAGCATTTT

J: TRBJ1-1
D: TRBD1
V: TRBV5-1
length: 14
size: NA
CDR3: CASSLGQGGPEAFF
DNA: TGCGCCAGCAGCCTTGGACAGGGGGGTCCTGAAGCTTTCTTT

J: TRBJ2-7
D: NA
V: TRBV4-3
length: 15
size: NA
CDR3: CASSQGAGGSYEQYF
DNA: TGCGCCAGCAGCCAAGGGGCCGGCGGGTCCTACGAGCAGTACTTC

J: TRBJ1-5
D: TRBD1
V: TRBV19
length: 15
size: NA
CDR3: CASSIRRGGHQPQHF
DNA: TGTGCCAGTAGTATACGGAGAGGGGGCCATCAGCCCCAGCATTTT

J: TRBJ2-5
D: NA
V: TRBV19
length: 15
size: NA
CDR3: CASSIVGHIQETQYF
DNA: TGTGCCAGTAGTATAGTGGGACACATACAAGAGACCCAGTACTTC

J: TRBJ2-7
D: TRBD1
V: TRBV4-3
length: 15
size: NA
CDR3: CASSPRTGLLYEQYF
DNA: TGCGCCAGCAGCCCTCGGACAGGCTTACTTTACGAGCAGTACTTC

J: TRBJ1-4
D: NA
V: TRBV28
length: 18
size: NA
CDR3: CASSLFPGLGRTNEKLFF
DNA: TGTGCCAGCAGTTTATTCCCAGGGCTCGGGCGGACTAATGAAAAACTGTTTTTT

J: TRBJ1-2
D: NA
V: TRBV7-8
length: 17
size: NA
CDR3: CASSLVAGAWANYGYTF
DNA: TGTGCCAGCAGCTTAGTGGCAGGCGCCTGGGCTAACTATGGCTACACCTTC

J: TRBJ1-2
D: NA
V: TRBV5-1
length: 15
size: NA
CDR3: CASSLGEEANYGYTF
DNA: TGCGCCAGCAGCTTGGGAGAGGAGGCTAACTATGGCTACACCTTC

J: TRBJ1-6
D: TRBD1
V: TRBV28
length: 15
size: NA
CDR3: CASSTRQGGWSPLHF
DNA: TGTGCCAGCAGTACCCGACAGGGTGGTTGGTCACCCCTCCACTTT

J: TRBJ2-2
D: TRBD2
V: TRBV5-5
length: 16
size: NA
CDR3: CASSLWTSHDTGELFF
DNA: TGTGCCAGCAGCTTATGGACTAGCCATGACACCGGGGAGCTGTTTTTT

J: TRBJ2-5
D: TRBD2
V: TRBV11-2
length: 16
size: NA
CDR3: CASSLGGLAGEETQYF
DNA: TGTGCCAGCAGCTTAGGCGGACTAGCGGGGGAGGAGACCCAGTACTTC

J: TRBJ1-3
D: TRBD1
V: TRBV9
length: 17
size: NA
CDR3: CASSASGTGYSGNTIYF
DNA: TGTGCCAGCAGCGCAAGTGGGACAGGGTACTCTGGAAACACCATATATTTT

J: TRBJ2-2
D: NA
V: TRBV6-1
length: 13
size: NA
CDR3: CASSEDSGGELFF
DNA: TGTGCCAGCAGTGAGGACAGCGGCGGGGAGCTGTTTTTT

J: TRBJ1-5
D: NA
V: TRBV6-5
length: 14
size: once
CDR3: CASSYSQNNQPQHF
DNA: TGTGCCAGCAGTTACTCCCAGAACAATCAGCCCCAGCATTTT

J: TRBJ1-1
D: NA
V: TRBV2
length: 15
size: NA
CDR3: CASSEALGVNTEAFF
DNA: TGTGCCAGCAGTGAAGCGCTAGGGGTGAACACTGAAGCTTTCTTT

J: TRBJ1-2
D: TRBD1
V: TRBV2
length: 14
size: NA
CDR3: CASSEQGAQGGYTF
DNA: TGTGCCAGCAGTGAACAGGGGGCGCAAGGTGGCTACACCTTC